This T cell receptor (beta chain) was sequenced for a study of shared T cell receptors in the human thymus. This clone was detected only once. TCRdb's copy holds only in-frame clones and misses some; the assay was immunoSEQ multiplex PCR. The data hold hundreds of thousands of clones, with around 87% observed a single time. Germline V lookup: CDR1 LGHNT, CDR2 FRNRAP. This CDR3 is 16 amino acids long. Between the trimmed V and J ends, which lost 1 base and 0 bases, there was a span of 10 bases. These same records also appear under a second study, on human thymus T cells.

The TCR was taken from a boy under three years old with a congenital heart defect. The V gene is TRBV12-5, the J gene TRBJ1-3, with D tentatively TRBD1 (5 bases). The material sequenced was thymocytes. CDR3 sequence reads: CASGLATASSGNTIYF. DNA of the CDR3: TGTGCTAGTGGTTTGGCGACAGCGTCCTCTGGAAACACCATATATTTT.